The clone carrying this T cell receptor (beta chain) was detected ten times or more. The CDR3 regions of TCR beta were amplified from RNA transcripts. Primed by the HTBI set, a first-round RT-PCR was run on the TCR CDR3. TCRdb processed the multiplex PCR reads anew with MiXCR; each CDR3 protein has one entry. The data contain about 690,000 distinct CDR3 sequences, 17% of them seen just once; the ten biggest clones take up less than 20%. This record comes from a study of T cells in Graves' hyperthyroidism and ophthalmopathy. Trimming left V 2 bases short and J 2 bases short, with 9 bases between. The CDR3 sequence is 14 residues long. Looked up from germline, CDR1 is MDHEN and CDR2 is SYDVKM.

Sequenced: blood. The genes are TRBV28 and TRBJ1-2; D perhaps matches TRBD1 (5 bases). The source is a man aged 45 to 65 with Graves' hyperthyroidism. Written as DNA, the CDR3 is TGTGCCAGCAGTTTAGACAGTGCCAACTATGGCTACACCTTC. Translating it yields CASSLDSANYGYTF.